This T cell receptor beta chain was documented in a study of CD8 T cells in Susac syndrome. CDR3 length equals 15 residues. Germline lookup yields CDR1 LNHNV and CDR2 YYDKDF (reference sequence). The V and J ends lost 1 base and 3 bases, in that order; junction bases with no gene match: 6. RNA totalling roughly 0.45 to 1 ug underwent reverse transcription with random hexamers. TCRdb used MiXCR to reprocess the immunoSEQ multiplex PCR reads, holding one entry per CDR3 protein. Of around 200,000 distinct CDR3 sequences in the sample, more than 90% were seen once. This clonotype was sampled from a human donor with multiple sclerosis. The V and J genes are TRBV15 and TRBJ2-7; 7 bases line up with TRBD1. The material sequenced was CD4+ T cells from PBMCs. CDR3 coding DNA: TGTGCCACCAGCAGAGGAGACAGGGCATACTACGAGCAGTACTTC. Translated, it gives CATSRGDRAYYEQYF.